This T cell receptor beta chain was captured in a study of Graves' ophthalmopathy and Graves' hyperthyroidism. Regarding the study as a whole: Separation of ophthalmopathy from stable hyperthyroidism was achieved by a 13-signature model, at approximately 90% sensitivity and roughly 80% specificity.

Germline V gives CDR1 MRHNA, CDR2 SNTAGT. The CDR3 comprises 13 residues, both ends counted. Ages of hyperthyroidism patients ran from 18 to 65, and their diagnoses were new, under 2 months' duration. Diagnosis used clinical symptoms, serum thyroxine, TRAb, thyroid ultrasound and orbital computed tomography. PBMCs had their origin in fresh peripheral blood (10 ml). A remark on this clonotype: The antigen is undetermined. Lacking the conserved final phenylalanine or tryptophan, this CDR3 likely reflects a read error. The DNA is left out, because the CDR3 cannot be placed on it with certainty; the CDR3 is given as TCRdb lists it.

Transcripts of RNA were the source for amplifying TCR beta CDR3 regions. A first-round RT-PCR used HTBI primers, followed by a second-round multiplex PCR. TCRdb re-analysed the multiplex PCR reads in MiXCR, keeping a single row per CDR3 protein. The sample yields some 410,000 distinct CDR3 sequences, approximately 21% seen once. The sample taken for sequencing was peripheral blood. The TCR was taken from a woman aged 18-35 years with stable Graves' hyperthyroidism. This chain uses TRBV6-4 with TRBJ1-2; the table names TRBD1, a call not compared with the DNA. The chain's CDR3 is CASNRGKDYGYSV.